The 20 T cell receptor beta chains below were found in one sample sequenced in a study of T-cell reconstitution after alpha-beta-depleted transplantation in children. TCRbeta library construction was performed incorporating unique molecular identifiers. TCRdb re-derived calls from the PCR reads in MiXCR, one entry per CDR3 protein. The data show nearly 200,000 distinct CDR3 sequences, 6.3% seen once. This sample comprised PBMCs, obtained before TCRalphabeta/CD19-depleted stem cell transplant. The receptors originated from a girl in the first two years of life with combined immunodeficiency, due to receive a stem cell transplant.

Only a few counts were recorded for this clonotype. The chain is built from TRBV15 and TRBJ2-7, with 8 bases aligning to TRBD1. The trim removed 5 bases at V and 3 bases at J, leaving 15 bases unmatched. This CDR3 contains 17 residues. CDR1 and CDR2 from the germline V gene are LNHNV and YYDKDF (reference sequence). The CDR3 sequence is CATSLTYPGDRNYEQYF. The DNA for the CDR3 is TGTGCCACCAGCCTTACCTATCCAGGGGACAGGAACTACGAGCAGTACTTC. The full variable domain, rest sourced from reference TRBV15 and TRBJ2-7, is DAMVIQNPRYQVTQFGKPVTLSCSQTLNHNVMYWYQQKSSQAPKLLFHYYDKDFNNEADTPDNFQSRRPNTSFCFLDIRSPGLGDTAMYLCATSLTYPGDRNYEQYFGPGTRLTVT.

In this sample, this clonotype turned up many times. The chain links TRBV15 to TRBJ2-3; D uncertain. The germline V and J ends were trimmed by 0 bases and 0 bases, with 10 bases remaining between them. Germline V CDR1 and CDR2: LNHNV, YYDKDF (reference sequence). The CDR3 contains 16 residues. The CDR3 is CATSRDLSTSTDTQYF. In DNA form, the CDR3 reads TGTGCCACCAGCAGAGATTTGTCCACTAGCACAGATACGCAGTATTTT.

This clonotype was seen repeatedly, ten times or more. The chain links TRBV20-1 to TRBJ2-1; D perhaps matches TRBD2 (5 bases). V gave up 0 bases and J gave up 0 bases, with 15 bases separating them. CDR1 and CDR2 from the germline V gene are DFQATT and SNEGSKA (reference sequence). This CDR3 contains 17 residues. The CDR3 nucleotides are TGCAGTGCTAGAGATCGGGATAGCTCAGGCTCCTACAATGAGCAGTTCTTC. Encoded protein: CSARDRDSSGSYNEQFF.

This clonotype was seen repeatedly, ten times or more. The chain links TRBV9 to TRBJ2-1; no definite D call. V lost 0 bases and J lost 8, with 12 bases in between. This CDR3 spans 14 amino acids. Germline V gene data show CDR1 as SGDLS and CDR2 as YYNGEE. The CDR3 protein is CASSVVDSFYEQFF. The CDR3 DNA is TGTGCCAGCAGCGTAGTAGATAGCTTTTATGAGCAGTTCTTC.

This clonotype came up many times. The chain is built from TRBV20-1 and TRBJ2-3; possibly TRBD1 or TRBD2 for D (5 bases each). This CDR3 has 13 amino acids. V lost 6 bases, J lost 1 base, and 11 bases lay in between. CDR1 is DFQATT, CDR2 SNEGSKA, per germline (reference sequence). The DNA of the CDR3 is TGCAGTGCGTTCGGGGACCGCACAGATACGCAGTATTTT. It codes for CSAFGDRTDTQYF.

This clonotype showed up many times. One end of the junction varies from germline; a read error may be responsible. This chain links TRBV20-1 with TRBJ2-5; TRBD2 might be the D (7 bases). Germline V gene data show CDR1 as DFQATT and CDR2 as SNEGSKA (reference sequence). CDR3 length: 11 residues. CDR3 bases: TGTCATCGGGGGGCGGGAGAGACCCAGTACTTC. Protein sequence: CHRGAGETQYF.

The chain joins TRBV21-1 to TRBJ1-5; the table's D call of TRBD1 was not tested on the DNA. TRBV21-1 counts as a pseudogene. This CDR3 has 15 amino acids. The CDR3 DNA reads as TGTGCCAGCATTGTGGACAGGGGGCATAGTCAGCCCCAGCATTTT. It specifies CASIVDRGHSQPQHF.

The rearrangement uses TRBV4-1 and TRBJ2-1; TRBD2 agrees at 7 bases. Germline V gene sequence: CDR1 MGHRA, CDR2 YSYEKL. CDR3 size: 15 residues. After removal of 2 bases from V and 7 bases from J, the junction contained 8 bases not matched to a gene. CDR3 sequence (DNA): TGCGCCAGCAGCCAATGGACTAGTGGGGGGAATGAGCAGTTCTTC. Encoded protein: CASSQWTSGGNEQFF.

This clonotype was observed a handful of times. The CDR3 loop is CASSLEWSREFDYGYTF. CDR3 nucleotides: TGTGCCAGCAGCTTAGAGTGGAGCAGGGAGTTCGACTATGGCTACACCTTC. This chain uses TRBV7-9 with TRBJ1-2; D is possibly TRBD1 (5 bases). The CDR3 loop spans 17 amino acids. The germline V and J ends were trimmed by 1 base and 3 bases, with 18 bases remaining between them. Germline CDR1 reads SEHNR; CDR2 reads FQNEAQ (reference sequence).

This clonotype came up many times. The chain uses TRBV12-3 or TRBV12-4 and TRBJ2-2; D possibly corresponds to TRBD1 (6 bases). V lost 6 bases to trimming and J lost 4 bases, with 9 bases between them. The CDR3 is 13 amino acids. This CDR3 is CASRIGGTGELFF. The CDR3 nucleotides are TGTGCCAGCAGGATAGGGGGCACCGGGGAGCTGTTTTTT.

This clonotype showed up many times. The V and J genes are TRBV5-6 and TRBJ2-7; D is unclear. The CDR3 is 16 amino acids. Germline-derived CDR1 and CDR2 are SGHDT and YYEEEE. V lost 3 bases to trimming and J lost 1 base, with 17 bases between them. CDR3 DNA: TGTGCCAGCAGCTCTCTCAGCTTATCGGGTTCCTACGAGCAGTACTTC. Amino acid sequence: CASSSLSLSGSYEQYF.

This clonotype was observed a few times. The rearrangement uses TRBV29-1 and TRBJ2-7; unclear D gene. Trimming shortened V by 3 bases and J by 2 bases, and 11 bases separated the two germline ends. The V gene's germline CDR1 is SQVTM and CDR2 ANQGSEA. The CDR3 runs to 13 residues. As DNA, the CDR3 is TGCAGCGTTGAGACCGATATTCCCTACGAGCAGTACTTC. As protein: CSVETDIPYEQYF.

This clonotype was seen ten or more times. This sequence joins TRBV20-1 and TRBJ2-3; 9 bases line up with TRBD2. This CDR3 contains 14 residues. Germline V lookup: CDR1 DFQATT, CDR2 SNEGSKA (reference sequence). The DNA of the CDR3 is TGCATTTGCTCGACTAGCGGTTACACAGATACGCAGTATTTT. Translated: CICSTSGYTDTQYF.

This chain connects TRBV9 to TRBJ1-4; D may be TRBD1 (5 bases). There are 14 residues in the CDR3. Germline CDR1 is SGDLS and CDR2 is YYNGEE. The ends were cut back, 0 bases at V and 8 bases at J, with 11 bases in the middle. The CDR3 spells CASSVAGGEEKLFF. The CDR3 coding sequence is TGTGCCAGCAGCGTAGCTGGGGGAGAGGAAAAACTGTTTTTT.

The CDR3: CASRLVGGEQYF. DNA of the CDR3: TGTGCCAGCAGACTAGTGGGGGGCGAGCAGTACTTC. The chain recombines TRBV7-6 with TRBJ2-7; D possibly corresponds to TRBD2 (6 bases). V was trimmed by 6 bases and J by 6 bases, leaving 12 bases between them. This CDR3 is 12 amino acids long. Looked up from germline, CDR1 is SGHVS and CDR2 is FNYEAQ.

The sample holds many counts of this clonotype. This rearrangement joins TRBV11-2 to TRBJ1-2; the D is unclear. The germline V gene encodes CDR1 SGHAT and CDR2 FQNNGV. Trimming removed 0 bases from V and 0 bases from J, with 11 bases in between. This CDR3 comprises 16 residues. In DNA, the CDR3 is TGTGCCAGCAGCTTAGATCAGCCCGGGGCTAACTATGGCTACACCTTC. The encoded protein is CASSLDQPGANYGYTF.

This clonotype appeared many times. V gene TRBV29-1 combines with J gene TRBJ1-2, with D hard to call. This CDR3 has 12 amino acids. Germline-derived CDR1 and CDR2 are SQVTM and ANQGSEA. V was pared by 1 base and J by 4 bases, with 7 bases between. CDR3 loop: CSVEGGVYGYTF. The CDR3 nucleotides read TGCAGCGTTGAAGGGGGAGTCTATGGCTACACCTTC.

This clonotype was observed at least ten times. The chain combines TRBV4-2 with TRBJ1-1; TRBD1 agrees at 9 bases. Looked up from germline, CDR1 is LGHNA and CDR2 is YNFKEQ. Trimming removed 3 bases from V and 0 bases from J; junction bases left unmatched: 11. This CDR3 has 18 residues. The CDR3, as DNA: TGTGCCAGCAGCCATTCCCGCTACAGGGGGCGAATGAACACTGAAGCTTTCTTT. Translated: CASSHSRYRGRMNTEAFF.

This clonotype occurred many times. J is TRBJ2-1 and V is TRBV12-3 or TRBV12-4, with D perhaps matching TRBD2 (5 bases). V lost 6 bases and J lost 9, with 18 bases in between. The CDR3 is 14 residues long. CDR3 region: CASSPLLGRGEQFF. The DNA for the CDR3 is TGTGCCAGCAGCCCCCTGTTAGGACGGGGTGAGCAGTTCTTC.

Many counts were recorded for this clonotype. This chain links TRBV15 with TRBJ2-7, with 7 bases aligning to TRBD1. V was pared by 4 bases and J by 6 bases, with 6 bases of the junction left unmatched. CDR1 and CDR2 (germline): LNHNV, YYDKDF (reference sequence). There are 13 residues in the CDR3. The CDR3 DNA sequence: TGTGCCACCAGCACCAAGACAGGGTCCGAGCAGTACTTC. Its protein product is CATSTKTGSEQYF.